The text below deals with one TCR beta chain. The repertoire was sequenced with immunoSEQ multiplex PCR; TCRdb's copy has only in-frame clones and lacks some. The repertoire holds tens of thousands of clones, with 82% as singletons. The data derive from a study of OX40 agonist ivuxolimab in advanced cancers. The V gene lost 4 bases and the J gene lost 4 bases, with 11 bases spanning the gap. This CDR3 comprises 14 residues. CDR1 is SGHDT and CDR2 is YYEEEE in the germline V gene. The chain carries TRBV5-6 and TRBJ1-4; D gene uncertain. The receptor comes from an adult with an advanced solid tumor such as melanoma, head and neck, liver or kidney cancer. The sample was CD4+ or CD8+ T cells sorted from blood, taken in a trial of the OX40 agonist ivuxolimab. The CDR3 loop is CASSGDGFNEKLFF. The CDR3 nucleotides read TGTGCCAGCAGCGGAGACGGATTTAATGAAAAACTGTTTTTT.